Included here is one T cell receptor (beta chain) sequence, with context. What it binds is not known. V lost 1 base and J 6 bases, leaving 10 bases between the germline ends. The CDR3 contains 14 residues. CDR1 is SGHAT, CDR2 FQNNGV, per germline. PCR primers comprised 60 Vbeta and 13 Jbeta primers. Clones were read by immunoSEQ multiplex PCR, and TCRdb kept only the in-frame ones, dropping some. This sample yields roughly 180,000 clones, of which 75% to 85% are seen a single time; approximately 1.2% belongs to the top ten. These data originate in a study of cytomegalovirus exposure and HLA in healthy donors. Study-wide results and caveats: A list of 150 or so TCR beta chains associated with cytomegalovirus was given. In the analysis, some V segments, TRBV6-2 and TRBV6-3 included, were excluded as indistinguishable.

The TCR comes from a girl aged 2 to 10 in good health and CMV-seropositive. The chain uses TRBV11-2 and TRBJ1-5; D perhaps matches TRBD1 (6 bases). Sequencing was performed on PBMCs. The CDR3 region has the DNA TGTGCCAGCAGCTTAGGTACAGGGAGTCAGCCCCAGCATTTT. Translating gives CASSLGTGSQPQHF.